This entry lists 8 T cell receptor beta chains sequenced from one sample in a study of identical twins. Via MiXCR, TCRdb re-called the 5' RACE reads, giving one row per CDR3 protein. The sample has 200,000 to 250,000 distinct CDR3 sequences, approximately 11% seen once; the top ten hold 3.5% to 4.5%. Separately, the same data were catalogued under a study of yellow fever vaccine responses in identical twins.

The sample was memory (CD45RO+) T cells sorted from blood. These receptors all stem from a woman under 30 in good health.

This clonotype was detected a few times. The V call is TRBV5-1, the J call TRBJ2-3; 10 nucleotides line up with TRBD2. CDR3 length equals 16 residues. The ends lost 1 base at V and 1 base at J; junction bases unmatched: 3. Germline lookup yields CDR1 SGHRS and CDR2 YFSETQ. CDR3 in DNA: TGCGCCAGCAGCTTGATCGGGACTAGCGGCACAGATACGCAGTATTTT. It translates to CASSLIGTSGTDTQYF.

This chain links TRBV5-6 with TRBJ2-2; D possibly matches TRBD1 or TRBD2 (5 bases each). The CDR3 sequence is 16 residues long. The V and J ends lost 0 bases and 2 bases respectively, with 11 bases between them. Germline V lookup: CDR1 SGHDT, CDR2 YYEEEE. DNA of the CDR3: TGTGCCAGCAGCTTGGCCCGGGGCCCCAACACCGGGGAGCTGTTTTTT. It encodes CASSLARGPNTGELFF.

This chain uses TRBV24-1 with TRBJ2-3; 12 positions agree with TRBD1. Germline-derived CDR1 and CDR2 are KGHDR and SFDVKD. The CDR3 covers 16 residues. Trimming at V came to 3 bases and at J to 5 bases, leaving 5 bases not matched to a gene. The CDR3 loop is CATSDRGQGAGDTQYF. The CDR3 DNA is TGTGCCACCAGTGATCGGGGACAGGGGGCTGGAGATACGCAGTATTTT.

This clonotype occurred a few times. This chain joins TRBV12-3 or TRBV12-4 and TRBJ2-2, with D possibly called TRBD1 or TRBD2 (5 bases each). V lost 3 bases to trimming and J lost 0 bases, with 11 bases between them. This CDR3 has 16 residues. The CDR3 loop reads CASSFRGHANTGELFF. CDR3 coding DNA: TGTGCCAGCAGTTTTCGGGGCCACGCGAACACCGGGGAGCTGTTTTTT.

The chain carries TRBV20-1 and TRBJ2-3; no clear D. Trimming shortened V by 5 bases and J by 5 bases, and 5 bases separated the two germline ends. The length of the CDR3 is 10 residues. Germline V CDR1 and CDR2: DFQATT, SNEGSKA (reference sequence). The CDR3 sequence is CSALVDTQYF. The CDR3 DNA follows: TGCAGTGCTCTAGTAGATACGCAGTATTTT.

This clonotype was counted at least ten times. The chain is built from TRBV20-1 and TRBJ2-7; 8 nucleotides agree with TRBD1. The CDR3 runs 17 residues. The ends lost 1 base at V and 6 bases at J; junction bases unmatched: 17. The germline CDR1 and CDR2 sequences are DFQATT and SNEGSKA (reference sequence). The CDR3 spells CSARATETETGVIEQYF. CDR3 coding DNA: TGCAGTGCTAGAGCCACCGAAACCGAGACAGGGGTAATCGAGCAGTACTTC.

The chain uses TRBV5-1 and TRBJ1-1, with TRBD1 identical over 7 bases. The trim removed 0 bases at V and 5 bases at J, leaving 4 bases unmatched. The CDR3 is 14 amino acids. CDR1 and CDR2 from the germline V gene are SGHRS and YFSETQ. CDR3 protein: CASSLVGTATEAFF. DNA of the CDR3: TGCGCCAGCAGCTTGGTGGGGACAGCTACTGAAGCTTTCTTT. Full variable domain (missing parts from reference TRBV5-1 and TRBJ1-1): KAGVTQTPRYLIKTRGQQVTLSCSPISGHRSVSWYQQTPGQGLQFLFEYFSETQRNKGNFPGRFSGRQFSNSRSEMNVSTLELGDSALYLCASSLVGTATEAFFGQGTRLTVV.

V and J are TRBV7-2 and TRBJ2-5; D remains unclear. Per germline, CDR1 SGHTA and CDR2 FQGNSA. The CDR3 runs 12 residues. The V end was cut by 4 bases, the J end by 2 bases, with 5 bases between. The CDR3 region is CASSSKQETQYF. The DNA for the CDR3 is TGTGCCAGCAGCTCTAAACAAGAGACCCAGTACTTC.